The sample holds a few counts of the clone carrying this TCR beta chain. The target antigen is unknown. This sample was taken from a study of response to subunit inactivated influenza vaccine. The study's findings and limits: Authors suggested seasonal influenza vaccinations each recruit few new T cells.

The germline CDR1 and CDR2 sequences are SGHTA and FQGTGA. The ends lost 6 bases at V and 6 bases at J; junction bases unmatched: 22. This CDR3 comprises 19 residues. MiXCR, run by TCRdb on the RT-PCR reads, gives a single entry per CDR3 protein. The table includes roughly 650,000 distinct CDR3 sequences, about 15% detected once. Sequenced material: PBMCs from blood, taken roughly 12 days after vaccination. The TCR originated in a man aged 45 to 65 who received an inactivated influenza vaccine. The chain links TRBV7-3 to TRBJ1-2; 10 bases match TRBD1. CDR3 sequence reads: CASRLTTYGRTGGEDGYTF. The CDR3 region has the DNA TGTGCCAGCAGACTAACCACCTATGGGAGGACAGGGGGAGAGGATGGCTACACCTTC. Complete variable domain (other parts from reference TRBV7-3 and TRBJ1-2): GAGVSQTPSNKVTEKGKYVELRCDPISGHTALYWYRQSLGQGPEFLIYFQGTGAADDSGLPNDRFFAVRPEGSVSTLKIQRTERGDSAVYLCASRLTTYGRTGGEDGYTFGSGTRLTVV.